This T cell receptor beta chain was captured in a study of spatial heterogeneity in lung cancer. Study-level information: An average of more than ten raw reads was observed per unique TCR and UMI combination. Findings and limits, study-wide: Counts of expanded intratumoral alpha and beta TCRs tracked tumor mutation counts. Counts of ubiquitous and regional expanded TCRs tracked ubiquitous and regional nonsynonymous mutations, respectively.

Specified time point: sample taken at primary tumor resection. Judged by abundance, this clonotype is medium-sized (0.01 to 0.1%). Its specificity is unknown. The CDR3 sequence is 16 residues long. Germline V lookup: CDR1 SEHNR, CDR2 FQNEAQ (reference sequence). V dropped 4 bases and J dropped 3; count of bases not matched to a gene: 8. TCRdb re-called the 5' RACE reads through MiXCR, storing one row per CDR3 protein. Of some 5,600 distinct CDR3 sequences in the sample, roughly 4.9% are singletons; the top ten hold around 25%. The sample consisted of lung tumor tissue, taken at surgery. V and J are TRBV7-9 and TRBJ2-2; 7 bases map to TRBD1. The TCR sequence derives from a male donor with early-stage non-small cell lung cancer. The DNA for the CDR3 is TGTGCCAGCAGCTCATTTCAGGGGGTGTACACCGGGGAGCTGTTTTTT. It translates to CASSSFQGVYTGELFF. The whole variable domain, filled in from reference TRBV7-9 and TRBJ2-2, reads DTGVSQNPRHKITKRGQNVTFRCDPISEHNRLYWYRQTLGQGPEFLTYFQNEAQLEKSRLLSDRFSAERPKGSFSTLEIQRTEQGDSAMYLCASSSFQGVYTGELFFGEGSRLTVL.